This is a list of T cell receptor beta chains from one sample in a study of T-cell memory formation after mild COVID-19. TCRdb re-derived calls from the 5' RACE reads in MiXCR, one entry per CDR3 protein. The sample shows around 300,000 distinct CDR3 sequences, roughly 13% of them seen only once. The sequencing sample was made of PBMCs or a T cell subset sorted from them (not recorded which). These receptors originate from a man aged 18 to 29 who had mild COVID-19 (a few samples of this study predate the infection). Cell type and time point are not known. CDR3s include the opening cysteine and the closing phenylalanine or tryptophan. D genes are given only for firm matches. Clone size is not always given. Where it is, it says once, few, many or a class for expanded clones.

j_call: TRBJ1-1
d_call: -
cdr3_length: 14
v_call: TRBV11-2
clone_size: few
cdr3_nt: TGTGCCAGCAGCTTAACGAGCTTTTACACTGAAGCTTTCTTT
cdr3_aa: CASSLTSFYTEAFF

j_call: TRBJ1-6
d_call: -
cdr3_length: 16
v_call: TRBV5-1
clone_size: -
cdr3_nt: TGCGCCAGCAGCTTGGTCGGGGGTTCGCGTAATTCACCCCTCCACTTT
cdr3_aa: CASSLVGGSRNSPLHF

j_call: TRBJ1-5
d_call: TRBD1
cdr3_length: 14
v_call: TRBV10-3
clone_size: -
cdr3_nt: TGTGCCATCAGTCGACAGGGGCAACATCAGCCCCAGCATTTT
cdr3_aa: CAISRQGQHQPQHF

j_call: TRBJ2-7
d_call: -
cdr3_length: 13
v_call: TRBV29-1
clone_size: many
cdr3_nt: TGCAGCGCTCAAGCAACCTACGGGTACGAGCAGTACTTC
cdr3_aa: CSAQATYGYEQYF

j_call: TRBJ2-7
d_call: -
cdr3_length: 12
v_call: TRBV5-1
clone_size: -
cdr3_nt: TGCGCCAGCAGCCTGACACCCTCCGAGCAGTACTTC
cdr3_aa: CASSLTPSEQYF

j_call: TRBJ1-1
d_call: -
cdr3_length: 14
v_call: TRBV12-3/TRBV12-4
clone_size: -
cdr3_nt: TGTGCCAGCAGTCCGGACAGCTACAACACTGAAGCTTTCTTT
cdr3_aa: CASSPDSYNTEAFF

j_call: TRBJ2-2
d_call: -
cdr3_length: 14
v_call: TRBV7-3
clone_size: few
cdr3_nt: TGTGCCAGCAGCATCTCCCTAACGACCGGGGAGCTGTTTTTT
cdr3_aa: CASSISLTTGELFF

j_call: TRBJ2-7
d_call: -
cdr3_length: 12
v_call: TRBV20-1
clone_size: -
cdr3_nt: TGCAGTGCTAGGGGGAGCATAAACGAGCAGTACTTC
cdr3_aa: CSARGSINEQYF

j_call: TRBJ1-5
d_call: TRBD1
cdr3_length: 16
v_call: TRBV4-3
clone_size: few
cdr3_nt: TGCGCCAGCAGCCCCGGGACAGGGGTTAGCAATCAGCCCCAGCATTTT
cdr3_aa: CASSPGTGVSNQPQHF

j_call: TRBJ2-7
d_call: TRBD2
cdr3_length: 17
v_call: TRBV6-5
clone_size: -
cdr3_nt: TGTGCCAGCAGTCAGCTCCTACTAGCGGGAGATTCCTACGAGCAGTACTTC
cdr3_aa: CASSQLLLAGDSYEQYF

j_call: TRBJ2-1
d_call: -
cdr3_length: 16
v_call: TRBV5-1
clone_size: -
cdr3_nt: TGCGCCAGCAGCTTGGCGGCTTGGGGGGGGGCTTATGAGCAGTTCTTC
cdr3_aa: CASSLAAWGGAYEQFF

j_call: TRBJ1-1
d_call: -
cdr3_length: 12
v_call: TRBV12-3/TRBV12-4
clone_size: few
cdr3_nt: TGTGCCACCCGCCGGGGAAACACTGAAGCTTTCTTT
cdr3_aa: CATRRGNTEAFF

j_call: TRBJ2-5
d_call: -
cdr3_length: 13
v_call: TRBV15
clone_size: many
cdr3_nt: TGTGCCACCAGCAGAGATCCCTTGGGGACCCAGTACTTC
cdr3_aa: CATSRDPLGTQYF

j_call: TRBJ2-1
d_call: -
cdr3_length: 12
v_call: TRBV3-1
clone_size: many
cdr3_nt: TGTGCCAGCAGCCAAGAGGGGAATGAGCAGTTCTTC
cdr3_aa: CASSQEGNEQFF

j_call: TRBJ2-3
d_call: -
cdr3_length: 15
v_call: TRBV7-2
clone_size: -
cdr3_nt: TGTGCCAGCAGCCCCACCGCCGGACCCACAGATACGCAGTATTTT
cdr3_aa: CASSPTAGPTDTQYF

j_call: TRBJ1-1
d_call: -
cdr3_length: 16
v_call: TRBV3-1
clone_size: few
cdr3_nt: TGTGCCAGCAGCCAAGATCCCCCGGGGGCAGTCACTGAAGCTTTCTTT
cdr3_aa: CASSQDPPGAVTEAFF

j_call: TRBJ2-2
d_call: -
cdr3_length: 16
v_call: TRBV7-8
clone_size: -
cdr3_nt: TGTGCCAGCAGCTTAGGTCGGAAGGGTAACACCGGGGAGCTGTTTTTT
cdr3_aa: CASSLGRKGNTGELFF

j_call: TRBJ2-7
d_call: TRBD1
cdr3_length: 15
v_call: TRBV2
clone_size: -
cdr3_nt: TGTGCCAGCAGCTCACCAGGGACAGGGGTCTACGAGCAGTACTTC
cdr3_aa: CASSSPGTGVYEQYF

j_call: TRBJ2-7
d_call: TRBD2
cdr3_length: 16
v_call: TRBV4-3
clone_size: -
cdr3_nt: TGCGCCAGCAGCCAGGAATTCCTAGCGGGGTACTACGAGCAGTACTTC
cdr3_aa: CASSQEFLAGYYEQYF

j_call: TRBJ1-6
d_call: -
cdr3_length: 13
v_call: TRBV6-5
clone_size: few
cdr3_nt: TGTGCCAGCAGTACGAACTTCAATTCACCCCTCCACTTT
cdr3_aa: CASSTNFNSPLHF